This TCR beta chain was obtained from a study of cytomegalovirus exposure and HLA in healthy donors. A multiplex PCR was run with 60 Vbeta primers and 13 Jbeta primers. Libraries were prepared by immunoSEQ multiplex PCR; TCRdb keeps only in-frame clonotypes and omits some of them. The table shows about 150,000 clones, with 60% to 85% occurring only once. In nominal health when sampled, donors likely had unrecorded immune exposures nonetheless. The CDR3 runs to 15 residues. Germline V lookup: CDR1 SGHRS, CDR2 YFSETQ. V trimming: 0 bases; J trimming: 6 bases; junction bases outside the gene matches: 9. This TCR was sampled from a man in his forties in good health and CMV-seropositive. J is TRBJ2-7 and V is TRBV5-1, with 7 bases lining up with TRBD2. Material for sequencing was PBMCs. The DNA for the CDR3 is TGCGCCAGCAGCTTGGAGCTCGCGGGAGCCGCCGAGCAGTACTTC. This gives the protein CASSLELAGAAEQYF. The variable domain in full, completed from reference TRBV5-1 and TRBJ2-7, reads KAGVTQTPRYLIKTRGQQVTLSCSPISGHRSVSWYQQTPGQGLQFLFEYFSETQRNKGNFPGRFSGRQFSNSRSEMNVSTLELGDSALYLCASSLELAGAAEQYFGPGTRLTVT.